The 9 T cell receptor beta chains in this list originate from one sample, sequenced in a study of T cell responses to AZD1222 COVID-19 vaccine. Using immunoSEQ multiplex PCR, the repertoire was profiled, and TCRdb retains in-frame clones only, with some absent. The sample yields some 120,000 clones, over 80% seen once. The sequencing here drew on peripheral blood, taken on day 0 of AZD1222 vaccination. These receptors originate from an adult in good health.

This chain joins TRBV27 and TRBJ1-2, with TRBD1 as a possible D gene (6 bases). The V gene's germline CDR1 is MNHEY and CDR2 SMNVEV (reference sequence). This CDR3 is 15 amino acids long. Deletions cut 6 bases from V and 5 bases from J, with 19 bases between. The CDR3 DNA follows: TGTGCCAGCAGAAAGCAAAACCCAGGGGATTATGGCTACACCTTC. This translates into CASRKQNPGDYGYTF.

J is TRBJ1-1 and V is TRBV18; the D gene is possibly TRBD1 (5 bases). The CDR3 consists of 16 residues. Germline V lookup: CDR1 KGHSH, CDR2 LQKENI. Between the trimmed V and J ends, which lost 3 bases and 0 bases, there was a span of 14 bases. The CDR3 DNA reads as TGTGCCAGCTCACCGGGGCCCGGGCTCATGAACACTGAAGCTTTCTTT. Amino acid sequence: CASSPGPGLMNTEAFF.

This chain connects TRBV11-2 to TRBJ2-5, with D unclear. Germline V lookup: CDR1 SGHAT, CDR2 FQNNGV. This CDR3 has 13 residues. The V gene lost 2 bases and the J gene lost 2 bases, with 6 bases spanning the gap. Here the CDR3 DNA reads TGTGCCAGCAGCTTAAGGGCTCAAGAGACCCAGTACTTC. It encodes CASSLRAQETQYF.

CDR3 coding DNA: TGTGCCAGTAGAATGGGACAGCTTTTGATAGATACGCAGTATTTT. This translates into CASRMGQLLIDTQYF. The chain carries TRBV19 and TRBJ2-3; 7 bases match TRBD1. Per the germline V gene, CDR1 is LNHDA and CDR2 is SQIVND (reference sequence). The CDR3 sequence is 15 residues long. The trim removed 6 bases at V and 5 bases at J, leaving 11 bases unmatched.

The chain combines TRBV10-1 with TRBJ2-6, with D possibly being TRBD2 (6 bases). CDR1 is WNHNN, CDR2 SYGVQD, per germline (reference sequence). This CDR3 has 16 amino acids. Trimming took 5 bases from V and 0 from J, leaving 11 bases between them. DNA of the CDR3: TGCGCCAGCAGTTTGGACGGGAGCTCTGGGGCCAACGTCCTGACTTTC. It is translated as CASSLDGSSGANVLTF.

The V gene is TRBV7-3, the J gene TRBJ1-2; D is possibly TRBD1 (5 bases). V lost 3 bases, J lost 4 bases, and 9 bases lay in between. From germline, CDR1 is SGHTA and CDR2 FQGTGA. This CDR3 is 13 amino acids long. In nucleotides, the CDR3 is TGTGCCAGCAGCTTGCCAGGGAGCTATGGCTACACCTTC. Amino acids: CASSLPGSYGYTF.

In this sample, this clone turned up once. The rearrangement uses TRBV2 and TRBJ1-2; 8 nucleotides agree with TRBD1. The trim removed 5 bases at V and 8 bases at J, leaving 10 bases unmatched. There are 14 residues in the CDR3. Looked up from germline, CDR1 is SNHLY and CDR2 is FYNNEI. CDR3 DNA sequence: TGTGCCAGCAGTAAAAGCCTACAGGGGGGCGGCTACACCTTC. Protein sequence: CASSKSLQGGGYTF.

This chain joins TRBV5-1 and TRBJ1-2; possibly TRBD1 for D (6 bases). The CDR3 loop spans 12 amino acids. Germline V lookup: CDR1 SGHRS, CDR2 YFSETQ. V gave up 4 bases and J gave up 7 bases, with 11 bases separating them. CDR3 DNA sequence: TGCGCCAGCAGCGGCCAGGGGTCTGGCTACACCTTC. This codes for CASSGQGSGYTF.

V gene TRBV7-3 combines with J gene TRBJ2-3; 10 bases align to TRBD2. This CDR3 has 15 residues. V lost 5 bases, J lost 0 bases, and 2 bases stayed unmatched. From germline, CDR1 is SGHTA and CDR2 FQGTGA. CDR3 bases: TGTGCCAGCAGCCGGACTAGCGGCAGCACAGATACGCAGTATTTT. Its protein is CASSRTSGSTDTQYF.